What follows describes a single T cell receptor beta chain. This sample was included in a study of blood T cell repertoires in COVID-19. In the authors' methods: Nucleated cell counts were estimated from reference gene primer amplification. Clones were sequenced by immunoSEQ multiplex PCR, and TCRdb holds only the in-frame ones, with some missing. V and J calls and clone size are as listed in that table; D and trimming were resolved from the DNA. Of roughly 300,000 clones in the sample, almost 85% were seen once. Specimen: peripheral blood. The TCR was taken from a human donor in a cohort sampled during active COVID-19.

The CDR3 reads CASSDPGQGSTDTQYF. The CDR3 DNA follows: TGTGCCAGCAGTGACCCTGGACAGGGGAGCACAGATACGCAGTATTTT. The J gene is TRBJ2-3, the V gene TRBV6-1, with 9 positions matching TRBD1. The CDR3 length is 16 residues. Losses at the gene ends were 3 bases for V and 0 bases for J; bases not matched to a gene: 4. Germline V gives CDR1 MNHNS, CDR2 SASEGT.